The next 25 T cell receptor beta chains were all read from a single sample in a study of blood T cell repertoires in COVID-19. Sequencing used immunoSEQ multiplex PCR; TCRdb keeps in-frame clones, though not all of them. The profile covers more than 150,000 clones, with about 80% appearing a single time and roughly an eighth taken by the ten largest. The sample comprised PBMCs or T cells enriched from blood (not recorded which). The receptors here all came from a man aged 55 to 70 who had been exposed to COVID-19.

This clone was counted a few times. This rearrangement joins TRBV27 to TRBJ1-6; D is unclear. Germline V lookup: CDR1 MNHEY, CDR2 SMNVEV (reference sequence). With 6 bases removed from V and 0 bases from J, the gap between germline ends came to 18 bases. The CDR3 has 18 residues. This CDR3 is CASRLWHSPSSYNSPLHF. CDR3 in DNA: TGTGCCAGCAGACTATGGCACTCCCCGAGCTCCTATAATTCACCCCTCCACTTT.

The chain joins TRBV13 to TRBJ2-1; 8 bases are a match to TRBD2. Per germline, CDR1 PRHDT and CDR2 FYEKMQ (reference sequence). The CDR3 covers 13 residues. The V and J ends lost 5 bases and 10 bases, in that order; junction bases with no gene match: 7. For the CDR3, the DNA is TGTGCCAGCAGCACGGGACTAGAGATGGAGCAGTTCTTC. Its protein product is CASSTGLEMEQFF.

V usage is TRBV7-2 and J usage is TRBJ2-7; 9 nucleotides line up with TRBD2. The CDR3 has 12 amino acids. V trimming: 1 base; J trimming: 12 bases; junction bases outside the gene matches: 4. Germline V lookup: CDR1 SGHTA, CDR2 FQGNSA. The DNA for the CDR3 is TGTGCCAGCAGCTTAGGGGGACTAGCTTCGTACTTC. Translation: CASSLGGLASYF.

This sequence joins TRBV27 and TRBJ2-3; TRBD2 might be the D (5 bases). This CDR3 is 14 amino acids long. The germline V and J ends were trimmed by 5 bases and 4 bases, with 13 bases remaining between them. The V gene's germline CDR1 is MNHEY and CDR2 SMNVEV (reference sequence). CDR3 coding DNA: TGTGCCAGCAGTGACGGGAAGAAGGCAGATACGCAGTATTTT. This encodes CASSDGKKADTQYF.

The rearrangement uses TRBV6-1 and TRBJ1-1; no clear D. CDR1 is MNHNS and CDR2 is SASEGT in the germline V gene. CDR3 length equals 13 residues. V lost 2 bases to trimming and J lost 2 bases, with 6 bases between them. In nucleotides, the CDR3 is TGTGCCAGCAGTGAAACGCTAAACACTGAAGCTTTCTTT. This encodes CASSETLNTEAFF.

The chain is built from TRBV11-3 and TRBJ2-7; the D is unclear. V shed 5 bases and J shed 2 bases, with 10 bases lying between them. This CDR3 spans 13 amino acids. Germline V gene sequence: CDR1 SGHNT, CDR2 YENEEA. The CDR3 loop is CASSLPPAYEQYF. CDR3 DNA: TGTGCCAGCAGCCTTCCCCCGGCCTACGAGCAGTACTTC.

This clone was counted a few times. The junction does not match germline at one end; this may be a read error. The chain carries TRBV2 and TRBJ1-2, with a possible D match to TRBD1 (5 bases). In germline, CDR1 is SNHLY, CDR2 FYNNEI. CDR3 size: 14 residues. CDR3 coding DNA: TGTGCCAGCAATGAAGACAGCATGATCTATGGCTACACCTTC. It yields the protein CASNEDSMIYGYTF.

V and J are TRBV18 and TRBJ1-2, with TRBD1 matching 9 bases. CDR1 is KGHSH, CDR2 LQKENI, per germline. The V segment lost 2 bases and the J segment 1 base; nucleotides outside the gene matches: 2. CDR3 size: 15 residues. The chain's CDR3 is CASSPADRGNYGYTF. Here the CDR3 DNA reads TGTGCCAGCTCACCAGCGGACAGGGGTAACTATGGCTACACCTTC.

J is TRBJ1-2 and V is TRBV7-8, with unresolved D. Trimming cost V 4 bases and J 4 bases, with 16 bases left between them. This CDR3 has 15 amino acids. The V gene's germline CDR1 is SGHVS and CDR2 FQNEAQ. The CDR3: CASSSEGVGGYGYTF. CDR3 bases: TGTGCCAGCAGCTCGGAGGGTGTAGGCGGCTATGGCTACACCTTC.

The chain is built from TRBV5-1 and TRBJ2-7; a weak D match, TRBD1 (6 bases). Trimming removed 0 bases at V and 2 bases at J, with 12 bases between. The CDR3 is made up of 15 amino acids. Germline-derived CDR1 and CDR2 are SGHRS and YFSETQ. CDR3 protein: CASSLEAQGPYEQYF. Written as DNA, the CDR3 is TGCGCCAGCAGCTTGGAGGCACAGGGCCCCTACGAGCAGTACTTC.

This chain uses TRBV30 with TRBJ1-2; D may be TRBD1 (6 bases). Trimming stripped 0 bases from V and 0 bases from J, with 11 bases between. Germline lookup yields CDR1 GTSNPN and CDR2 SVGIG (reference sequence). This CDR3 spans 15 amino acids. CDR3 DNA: TGTGCCTGGAGTGTGGGGGCTTCCACTAACTATGGCTACACCTTC. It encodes CAWSVGASTNYGYTF.

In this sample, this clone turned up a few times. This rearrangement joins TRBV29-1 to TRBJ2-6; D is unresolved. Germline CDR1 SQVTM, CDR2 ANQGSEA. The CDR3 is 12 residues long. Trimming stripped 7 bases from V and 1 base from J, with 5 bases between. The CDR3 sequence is CSARSGANVLTF. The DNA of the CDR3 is TGCAGCGCCAGGTCTGGGGCCAACGTCCTGACTTTC.

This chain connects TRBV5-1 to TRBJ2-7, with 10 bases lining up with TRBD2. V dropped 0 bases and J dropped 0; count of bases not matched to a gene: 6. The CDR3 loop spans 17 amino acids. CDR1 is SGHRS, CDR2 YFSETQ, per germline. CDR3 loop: CASSLALAGASSYEQYF. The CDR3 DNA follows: TGCGCCAGCAGCTTGGCCCTAGCGGGAGCCAGCTCCTACGAGCAGTACTTC.

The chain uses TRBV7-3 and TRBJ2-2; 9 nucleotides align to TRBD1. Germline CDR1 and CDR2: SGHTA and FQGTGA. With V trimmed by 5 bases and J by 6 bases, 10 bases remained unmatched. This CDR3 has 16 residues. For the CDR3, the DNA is TGTGCCAGCAGCAAACAGACAGGGGGAGTGCCCGGGGAGCTGTTTTTT. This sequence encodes CASSKQTGGVPGELFF.

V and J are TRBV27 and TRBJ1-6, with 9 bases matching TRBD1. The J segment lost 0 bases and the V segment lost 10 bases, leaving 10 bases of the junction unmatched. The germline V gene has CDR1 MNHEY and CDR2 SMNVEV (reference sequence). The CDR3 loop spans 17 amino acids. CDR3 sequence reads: CATSTGTGSSYNSPLHF. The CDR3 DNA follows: TGTGCCACCTCGACCGGGACAGGGAGCTCCTATAATTCACCCCTCCACTTT.

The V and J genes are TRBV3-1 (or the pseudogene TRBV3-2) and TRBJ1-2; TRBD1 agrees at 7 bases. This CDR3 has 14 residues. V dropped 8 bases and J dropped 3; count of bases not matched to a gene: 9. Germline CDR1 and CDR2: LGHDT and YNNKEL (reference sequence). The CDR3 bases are TGTGCCAGCGCTCGGGACAGAGGGGACTATGGCTACACCTTC. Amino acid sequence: CASARDRGDYGYTF.

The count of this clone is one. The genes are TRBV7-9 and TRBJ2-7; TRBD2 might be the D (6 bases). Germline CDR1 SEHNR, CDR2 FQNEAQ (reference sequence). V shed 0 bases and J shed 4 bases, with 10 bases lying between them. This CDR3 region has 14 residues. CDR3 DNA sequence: TGTGCCAGCAGCTTAGCCGGGAGAGCTTACGAGCAGTACTTC. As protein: CASSLAGRAYEQYF.

The CDR3 loop reads CASSAQGGGDQPQHF. CDR3 nucleotides: TGCGCCAGCAGCGCGCAGGGGGGAGGCGATCAGCCCCAGCATTTT. The gene calls are TRBV5-1 and TRBJ1-5; TRBD1 matches 7 bases. This CDR3 is 15 amino acids long. V dropped 4 bases and J dropped 5; count of bases not matched to a gene: 9. Germline V gene sequence: CDR1 SGHRS, CDR2 YFSETQ. Based on the CDR3 plus reference TRBV5-1 and TRBJ1-5, the full variable domain is KAGVTQTPRYLIKTRGQQVTLSCSPISGHRSVSWYQQTPGQGLQFLFEYFSETQRNKGNFPGRFSGRQFSNSRSEMNVSTLELGDSALYLCASSAQGGGDQPQHFGDGTRLSIL.

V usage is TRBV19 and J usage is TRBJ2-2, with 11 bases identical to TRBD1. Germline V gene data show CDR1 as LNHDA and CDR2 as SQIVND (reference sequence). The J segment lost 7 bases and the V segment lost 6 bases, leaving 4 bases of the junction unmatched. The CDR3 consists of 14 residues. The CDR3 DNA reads TGTGCCAGTAGGAGGACAGGGGGCGGCGGGGAGCTGTTTTTT. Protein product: CASRRTGGGGELFF.

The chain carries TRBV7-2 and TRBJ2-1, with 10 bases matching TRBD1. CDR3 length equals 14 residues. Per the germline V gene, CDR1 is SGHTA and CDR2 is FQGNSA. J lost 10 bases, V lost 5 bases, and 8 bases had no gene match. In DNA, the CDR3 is TGTGCCAGCAGCGCTTGGGACAGGGGAGGGGAGCAGTTCTTC. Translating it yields CASSAWDRGGEQFF. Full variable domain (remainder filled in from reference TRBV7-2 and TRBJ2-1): GAGVSQSPSNKVTEKGKDVELRCDPISGHTALYWYRQSLGQGLEFLIYFQGNSAPDKSGLPSDRFSAERTGGSVSTLTIQRTQQEDSAVYLCASSAWDRGGEQFFGPGTRLTVL.

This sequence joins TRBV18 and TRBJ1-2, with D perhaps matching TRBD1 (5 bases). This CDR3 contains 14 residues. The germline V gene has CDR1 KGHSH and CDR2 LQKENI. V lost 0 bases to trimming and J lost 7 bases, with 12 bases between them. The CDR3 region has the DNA TGTGCCAGCTCACCACCCAATCCGGGGGGTGGCTACACCTTC. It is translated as CASSPPNPGGGYTF. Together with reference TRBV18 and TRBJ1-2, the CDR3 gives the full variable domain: NAGVMQNPRHLVRRRGQEARLRCSPMKGHSHVYWYRQLPEEGLKFMVYLQKENIIDESGMPKERFSAEFPKEGPSILRIQQVVRGDSAAYFCASSPPNPGGGYTFGSGTRLTVV.

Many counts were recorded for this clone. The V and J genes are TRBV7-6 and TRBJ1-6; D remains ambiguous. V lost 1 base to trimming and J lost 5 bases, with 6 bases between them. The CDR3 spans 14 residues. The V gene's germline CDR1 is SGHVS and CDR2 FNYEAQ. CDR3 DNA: TGTGCCAGCAGCTTAGTCGTAGATAATTCACCCCTCCACTTT. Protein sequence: CASSLVVDNSPLHF.

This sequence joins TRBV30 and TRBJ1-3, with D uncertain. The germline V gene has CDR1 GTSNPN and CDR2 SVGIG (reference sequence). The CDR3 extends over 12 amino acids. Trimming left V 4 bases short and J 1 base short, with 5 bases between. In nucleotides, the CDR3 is TGTGCCTGGAAGAGGTCTGGAAACACCATATATTTT. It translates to CAWKRSGNTIYF.

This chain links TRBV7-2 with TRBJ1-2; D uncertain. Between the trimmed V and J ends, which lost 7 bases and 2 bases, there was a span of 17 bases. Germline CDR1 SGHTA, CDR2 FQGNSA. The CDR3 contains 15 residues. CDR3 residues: CASKMNSWINYGYTF. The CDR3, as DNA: TGTGCCAGCAAGATGAACAGCTGGATCAACTATGGCTACACCTTC.

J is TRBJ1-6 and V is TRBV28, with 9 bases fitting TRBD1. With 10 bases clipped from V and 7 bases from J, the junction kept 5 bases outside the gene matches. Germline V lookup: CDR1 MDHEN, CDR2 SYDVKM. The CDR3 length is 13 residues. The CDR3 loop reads CATRDRANSPLHF. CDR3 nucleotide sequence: TGTGCCACCCGGGACAGGGCAAATTCACCCCTCCACTTT.